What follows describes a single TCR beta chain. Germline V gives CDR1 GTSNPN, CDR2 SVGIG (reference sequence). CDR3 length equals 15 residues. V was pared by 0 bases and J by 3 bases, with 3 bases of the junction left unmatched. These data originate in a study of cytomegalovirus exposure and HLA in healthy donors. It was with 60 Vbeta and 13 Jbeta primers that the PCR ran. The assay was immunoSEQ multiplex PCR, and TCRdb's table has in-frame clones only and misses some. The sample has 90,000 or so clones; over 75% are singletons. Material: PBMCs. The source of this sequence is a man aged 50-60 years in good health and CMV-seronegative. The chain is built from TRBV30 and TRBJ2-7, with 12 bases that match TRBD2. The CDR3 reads CAWSVTSGSSYEQYF. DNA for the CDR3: TGTGCCTGGAGTGTGACTAGCGGGAGTAGCTACGAGCAGTACTTC.